The 24 T cell receptor beta chains reported below all come from one sample, sequenced in a study of shared clonotypes between healthy human individuals. TCRdb's table, derived via immunoSEQ multiplex PCR, lists solely in-frame clones and lacks some. The sample records 2 million to 2.5 million clones, approximately 90% being singletons. Sequenced input: naive CD4+ T cells from PBMCs. Subset denoted: CD45RA+ positively selected. These receptors all stem from a man between 18 and 29 years old in good health. Some clones in this sample may be carry-over from other donors' samples.

A note on this clone: The sample contains more than one DNA sequence encoding this CDR3. This rearrangement joins TRBV5-1 to TRBJ1-1; 8 nucleotides line up with TRBD1. In germline, CDR1 is SGHRS, CDR2 YFSETQ. This CDR3 spans 15 amino acids. With 2 bases clipped from V and 5 bases from J, the junction kept 8 bases outside the gene matches. The CDR3 spells CASSLGQGAVTEAFF. Here the CDR3 DNA reads TGCGCCAGCAGCTTAGGCCAGGGGGCAGTGACTGAAGCTTTCTTT. The complete variable domain, with remaining parts taken from reference TRBV5-1 and TRBJ1-1, reads KAGVTQTPRYLIKTRGQQVTLSCSPISGHRSVSWYQQTPGQGLQFLFEYFSETQRNKGNFPGRFSGRQFSNSRSEMNVSTLELGDSALYLCASSLGQGAVTEAFFGQGTRLTVV.

The chain uses TRBV6-4 and TRBJ2-7, with D unclear. Trimming stripped 4 bases from V and 5 bases from J, with 12 bases between. This CDR3 spans 13 amino acids. CDR1 is MRHNA and CDR2 is SNTAGT in the germline V gene. For the CDR3, the DNA is TGTGCCAGCAGTGCGGAGTCAGGCCACGAGCAGTACTTC. As protein: CASSAESGHEQYF.

This rearrangement joins TRBV28 to TRBJ2-1, with 12 bases aligning to TRBD2. Germline V lookup: CDR1 MDHEN, CDR2 SYDVKM. The ends lost 8 bases at V and 7 bases at J; junction bases unmatched: 9. CDR3 length equals 15 residues. This chain's CDR3 is CASFGGLAGGNEQFF. The DNA of the CDR3 is TGTGCCAGCTTCGGGGGGCTAGCGGGAGGGAATGAGCAGTTCTTC.

Comment on this clone: This specimen includes other DNA sequences encoding the same CDR3. The rearrangement links TRBV5-1 to TRBJ1-4; no clear D. Germline lookup yields CDR1 SGHRS and CDR2 YFSETQ. Trimming removed 2 bases at V and 8 bases at J, with 7 bases between. The CDR3 has 12 residues. Here the CDR3 reads CASSLGNEKLFF. Here the CDR3 DNA reads TGCGCCAGCAGCTTAGGGAACGAAAAACTGTTTTTT.

A note on this clone: Other DNA sequences from this sample encode an identical CDR3 as well. The chain carries TRBV28 and TRBJ2-1; D is possibly TRBD2 (6 bases). V was clipped by 1 base and J by 2 bases, with 6 bases between them. CDR1 and CDR2 (germline): MDHEN, SYDVKM. The CDR3 has 14 amino acids. CDR3 amino acids: CASSLSGAYNEQFF. CDR3 nucleotide sequence: TGTGCCAGCAGTTTATCGGGGGCCTACAATGAGCAGTTCTTC. The full variable domain, completed using reference TRBV28 and TRBJ2-1, is DVKVTQSSRYLVKRTGEKVFLECVQDMDHENMFWYRQDPGLGLRLIYFSYDVKMKEKGDIPEGYSVSREKKERFSLILESASTNQTSMYLCASSLSGAYNEQFFGPGTRLTVL.

CDR3 residues: CASSLVTGGSEAFF. Written as DNA, the CDR3 is TGTGCCAGCAGCTTAGTTACAGGGGGAAGTGAAGCTTTCTTT. The chain is built from TRBV7-9 and TRBJ1-1, with 8 positions matching TRBD1. The trim removed 1 base at V and 7 bases at J, leaving 5 bases unmatched. This CDR3 is built from 14 residues. Germline CDR1 SEHNR, CDR2 FQNEAQ (reference sequence).

In DNA form, the CDR3 reads TGTGCCAGCAGCGACGTGAACACTGGGGCCAACGTCCTGACTTTC. This encodes CASSDVNTGANVLTF. This chain connects TRBV4-2 to TRBJ2-6, with unresolved D. CDR3 length equals 15 residues. Germline loops: CDR1 LGHNA, CDR2 YNFKEQ. Trimming removed 5 bases at V and 2 bases at J, with 10 bases between.

The CDR3 coding sequence is TGTGCCAGCAGTTACTCGAGGCATGCGGGGAATGAGCAGTTCTTC. Its protein product is CASSYSRHAGNEQFF. This rearrangement joins TRBV6-5 to TRBJ2-1, with D possibly TRBD2 on 6 matching bases. V was trimmed by 0 bases and J by 7 bases, leaving 13 bases between them. Germline V gives CDR1 MNHEY, CDR2 SVGAGI. This CDR3 comprises 15 residues.

The genes are TRBV5-1 and TRBJ2-1; 11 bases agree with TRBD2. From germline, CDR1 is SGHRS and CDR2 YFSETQ. With V trimmed by 2 bases and J by 6 bases, 10 bases remained unmatched. The CDR3 has 17 residues. The CDR3 DNA reads as TGCGCCAGCAGCTTCCTCCAACTAGCGGGAGTTGGCAATGAGCAGTTCTTC. Its protein product is CASSFLQLAGVGNEQFF.

Worth noting for this clone: Other DNA sequences within the sample encode an identical CDR3. This chain uses TRBV18 with TRBJ2-7, with 7 positions matching TRBD1. J was trimmed by 3 bases and V by 3 bases; bases with no gene match: 2. The germline gives CDR1 KGHSH, CDR2 LQKENI. The CDR3 spans 13 residues. The CDR3 coding sequence is TGTGCCAGCTCACCTCCAGGGGGCTACGAGCAGTACTTC. Translation gives CASSPPGGYEQYF.

Concerning this clone: At one boundary the junction diverges from the germline segment, which might be a read error. The gene calls are TRBV6-5 and TRBJ1-1, with TRBD1 matching 7 bases. CDR3 length: 14 residues. From germline, CDR1 is MNHEY and CDR2 SVGAGI. The CDR3 sequence: CVSSRGTANTEAFF. The CDR3 region has the DNA TGTGTCAGCAGCAGAGGGACAGCGAACACTGAAGCTTTCTTT.

The V gene is TRBV5-1, the J gene TRBJ2-1; D gene uncertain. CDR3 size: 12 residues. The ends were cut back, 2 bases at V and 9 bases at J, with 9 bases in the middle. CDR1 and CDR2 (germline): SGHRS, YFSETQ. CDR3 in amino acids: CASSFGFREQFF. The CDR3 coding sequence is TGCGCCAGCAGCTTCGGTTTTCGTGAGCAGTTCTTC.

V and J are TRBV6-5 and TRBJ1-2, with no clear D. CDR1 is MNHEY and CDR2 is SVGAGI in the germline V gene. V was clipped by 2 bases and J by 0 bases, with 7 bases between them. The CDR3 consists of 14 residues. The CDR3 is CASSYDGANYGYTF. The CDR3 DNA reads TGTGCCAGCAGTTACGACGGAGCTAACTATGGCTACACCTTC.

The chain links TRBV19 to TRBJ2-7, with D tentatively TRBD2 (6 bases). V was cut by 0 bases and J by 0 bases, with 15 bases left in between. There are 17 residues in the CDR3. Germline V gene lookup returns CDR1 LNHDA and CDR2 SQIVND (reference sequence). The CDR3, as DNA: TGTGCCAGTAGTATAGATTTTCGGGACTCTTACTCCTACGAGCAGTACTTC. Protein product: CASSIDFRDSYSYEQYF.

The chain uses TRBV30 and TRBJ2-7; 10 bases fit TRBD2. V shed 3 bases and J 2 bases; nucleotides not matched to a gene: 7. Germline values: CDR1 GTSNPN, CDR2 SVGIG (reference sequence). This CDR3 has 15 residues. The CDR3 DNA reads as TGTGCCTGGAGACCACTAGCGGGACCAACCTACGAGCAGTACTTC. Translated, it gives CAWRPLAGPTYEQYF.

The V gene is TRBV30, the J gene TRBJ2-7, with D perhaps matching TRBD1 (5 bases). The length of the CDR3 is 13 residues. Germline lookup yields CDR1 GTSNPN and CDR2 SVGIG (reference sequence). The V and J ends lost 3 bases and 4 bases respectively, with 13 bases between them. The CDR3 reads CAWSTGMVYEQYF. DNA of the CDR3: TGTGCCTGGAGCACAGGAATGGTGTACGAGCAGTACTTC.

This rearrangement joins TRBV5-1 to TRBJ1-5; D gene uncertain. Germline V gene data show CDR1 as SGHRS and CDR2 as YFSETQ. This CDR3 contains 16 residues. Trimming removed 0 bases at V and 1 base at J, with 11 bases between. The CDR3 nucleotides read TGCGCCAGCAGCTTGGGGGTTTCCGGAAGCAATCAGCCCCAGCATTTT. Encoded protein: CASSLGVSGSNQPQHF.

This chain connects TRBV6-1 to TRBJ2-1, with TRBD2 identical over 15 bases. After removal of 6 bases from V and 4 bases from J, the junction contained 1 base not matched to a gene. Germline lookup yields CDR1 MNHNS and CDR2 SASEGT. The CDR3 contains 15 residues. The CDR3 nucleotides read TGTGCCAGCAGCGGGACTAGCGGGAGGTACAATGAGCAGTTCTTC. Translated, it gives CASSGTSGRYNEQFF.

The chain couples TRBV30 to TRBJ2-7, with D possibly TRBD2 on 5 matching bases. The ends were cut back, 3 bases at V and 0 bases at J, with 9 bases in the middle. CDR3 length equals 13 residues. Germline-derived CDR1 and CDR2 are GTSNPN and SVGIG (reference sequence). The CDR3 protein is CAWRAGSSYEQYF. Written as DNA, the CDR3 is TGTGCCTGGAGGGCGGGTAGCTCCTACGAGCAGTACTTC.

This clone is a singleton in its sample. J is TRBJ2-3 and V is TRBV29-1; tentative D call: TRBD1 (7 bases). CDR1 SQVTM and CDR2 ANQGSEA come from the germline V gene. This CDR3 spans 13 amino acids. The V gene lost 6 bases and the J gene lost 2 bases, with 12 bases spanning the gap. CDR3 bases: TGCAGCGTGCGGGGACAGTACACAGATACGCAGTATTTT. Amino acids: CSVRGQYTDTQYF.

Regarding this clone: Other nucleotide sequences in the sample specify the same CDR3. CDR3: CASRADSYEQYF. CDR3 in DNA: TGTGCCAGCAGGGCAGACAGCTACGAGCAGTACTTC. V is TRBV2 and J is TRBJ2-7, with D perhaps TRBD1 (5 bases). Trimming cost V 6 bases and J 3 bases, with 9 bases left between them. The CDR3 contains 12 residues. The germline CDR1 and CDR2 sequences are SNHLY and FYNNEI.

This clone was seen a single time. CDR3 region: CASSSRQGSQPQHF. The CDR3 nucleotides are TGTGCCAGCAGCTCACGACAGGGTTCACAGCCCCAGCATTTT. This rearrangement joins TRBV7-9 to TRBJ1-5; 7 bases agree with TRBD1. With V trimmed by 4 bases and J by 7 bases, 7 bases remained unmatched. The CDR3 consists of 14 residues. Germline V CDR1 and CDR2: SEHNR, FQNEAQ (reference sequence).

The rearrangement joins TRBV19 to TRBJ2-1; D is possibly TRBD1 (5 bases). The CDR3 covers 14 residues. V was trimmed by 7 bases and J by 0 bases, leaving 10 bases between them. The V gene's germline CDR1 is LNHDA and CDR2 SQIVND (reference sequence). This chain's CDR3 is CASISQGSYNEQFF. CDR3 nucleotides: TGTGCCAGTATCTCCCAGGGCTCCTACAATGAGCAGTTCTTC.

A word on this clone: The same CDR3 is also encoded by other DNA sequences in this sample. The DNA for the CDR3 is TGTGCCATCAGTGAGTCGGGGAGCACAGATACGCAGTATTTT. Translated: CAISESGSTDTQYF. The V and J genes are TRBV10-3 and TRBJ2-3; D gene uncertain. Trimming removed 0 bases at V and 0 bases at J, with 4 bases between. There are 14 residues in the CDR3. CDR1 and CDR2 (germline): ENHRY, SYGVKD.